A selection of T cell receptor beta chains follows, all from one sample in a study of CD8 T cells in ankylosing spondylitis. One entry per CDR3 protein, called by TCRdb with MiXCR from the 5' RACE reads. The table shows under 250,000 distinct CDR3 sequences, with roughly a tenth occurring only once. Source material: blood, either unsorted or a sorted T cell fraction (not recorded which). The receptors derive from a male donor with ankylosing spondylitis or in good health (not recorded which). Both conserved end residues are part of each CDR3. The D gene is left open where the match is weak. Size is omitted from some rows. Given values are once, few, many or a class for expanded clones.

D gene: TRBD2; clone size: few; J gene: TRBJ2-1; V gene: TRBV7-9; CDR3 DNA: TGTGCCAGCAGCTTTCCTGGGACTAGCGGATACAATGAGCAGTTCTTC; CDR3 protein: CASSFPGTSGYNEQFF
D gene: .; clone size: .; J gene: TRBJ2-1; V gene: TRBV30; CDR3 DNA: TGTGCCTGGAGTCTACTAGCACGGACTCTCCGCGAGGAGCAGTTCTTC; CDR3 protein: CAWSLLARTLREEQFF
D gene: .; clone size: many; J gene: TRBJ2-5; V gene: TRBV6-2/TRBV6-3; CDR3 DNA: TGTGCCAGCAGTCCCTCCATGACCCAAGAGACCCAGTACTTC; CDR3 protein: CASSPSMTQETQYF
D gene: .; clone size: many; J gene: TRBJ2-7; V gene: TRBV30; CDR3 DNA: TGTGCCTGGAGGGACAGTTCCTACGAGCAGTACTTC; CDR3 protein: CAWRDSSYEQYF
D gene: .; clone size: many; J gene: TRBJ1-5; V gene: TRBV6-2/TRBV6-3; CDR3 DNA: TGTGCCAGCAGTTCCACAGGGAATCAGCCCCAGCATTTT; CDR3 protein: CASSSTGNQPQHF
D gene: .; clone size: many; J gene: TRBJ2-7; V gene: TRBV7-2; CDR3 DNA: TGTGCCAGCAGTTCAACCATTTCGACAGGACCCTACGAGCAGTACTTC; CDR3 protein: CASSSTISTGPYEQYF
D gene: TRBD1; clone size: many; J gene: TRBJ1-2; V gene: TRBV20-1; CDR3 DNA: TGCAGTGCTAGCCGCGGACAGGATCCCTATGGCTACACCTTC; CDR3 protein: CSASRGQDPYGYTF
D gene: TRBD2; clone size: many; J gene: TRBJ2-1; V gene: TRBV7-2; CDR3 DNA: TGTGCCAGCAGCTCGGAGGGCGGGAGATACAATGAGCAGTTCTTC; CDR3 protein: CASSSEGGRYNEQFF
D gene: TRBD2; clone size: few; J gene: TRBJ2-1; V gene: TRBV11-2; CDR3 DNA: TGTGCCAGCAGCTTAGAGGTTCTAGCGGGGTACAATGAGCAGTTCTTC; CDR3 protein: CASSLEVLAGYNEQFF
D gene: .; clone size: few; J gene: TRBJ1-6; V gene: TRBV20-1; CDR3 DNA: TGCAGTGCCGGATTCGACAGTAGGAGGTTAGCCCTCCACTTT; CDR3 protein: CSAGFDSRRLALHF
D gene: .; clone size: many; J gene: TRBJ1-1; V gene: TRBV29-1; CDR3 DNA: TGCAGCGTTGAGGAGTGGGACTTAGTAGCCACTGAAGCTTTCTTT; CDR3 protein: CSVEEWDLVATEAFF
D gene: TRBD2; clone size: .; J gene: TRBJ2-5; V gene: TRBV12-3/TRBV12-4; CDR3 DNA: TGTGCCAGCAGTTTAATGGGACTAGCGGGAGAAGAGACCCAGTACTTC; CDR3 protein: CASSLMGLAGEETQYF
D gene: TRBD2; clone size: few; J gene: TRBJ2-5; V gene: TRBV9; CDR3 DNA: TGTGCCAGCAGCACCAGCGGGGATAGAGAGACCCAGTACTTC; CDR3 protein: CASSTSGDRETQYF
D gene: .; clone size: many; J gene: TRBJ2-3; V gene: TRBV27; CDR3 DNA: TGTGCCAGCAGTTCCAGGGGAAGCGGAAAAGCAGATACGCAGTATTTT; CDR3 protein: CASSSRGSGKADTQYF
D gene: TRBD1; clone size: .; J gene: TRBJ2-5; V gene: TRBV27; CDR3 DNA: TGTGCCAGCAACCCGACAGGGTTCCAAGAGACCCAGTACTTC; CDR3 protein: CASNPTGFQETQYF
D gene: .; clone size: many; J gene: TRBJ2-1; V gene: TRBV11-3; CDR3 DNA: TGTGCCAGCAGCTTCCGGGGGTCCTGGGAGCAGTTCTTC; CDR3 protein: CASSFRGSWEQFF
D gene: TRBD1; clone size: many; J gene: TRBJ1-2; V gene: TRBV5-4; CDR3 DNA: TGTGCCAGCAGTGCCGGACAGGGGGCGGATGGCTACACCTTC; CDR3 protein: CASSAGQGADGYTF
D gene: .; clone size: many; J gene: TRBJ2-5; V gene: TRBV18; CDR3 DNA: TGTGCCAGCTCACGAGGAACAGAGACCCAGTACTTC; CDR3 protein: CASSRGTETQYF
D gene: .; clone size: .; J gene: TRBJ1-1; V gene: TRBV4-2; CDR3 DNA: TGTGCCAGCAGCCTGGGGACCGAACTGAACACTGAAGCTTTCTTT; CDR3 protein: CASSLGTELNTEAFF
D gene: TRBD1; clone size: many; J gene: TRBJ1-2; V gene: TRBV11-2; CDR3 DNA: TGTGCCATCTGGACAGGGGGTGGTGGCTACACCTTC; CDR3 protein: CAIWTGGGGYTF